Only one count was recorded for the clone carrying this T cell receptor (beta chain). The antigen is unknown. Germline V lookup: CDR1 MGHRA, CDR2 YSYEKL. The CDR3 has 16 amino acids. V was clipped by 0 bases and J by 1 base, with 10 bases between them. Profiled with immunoSEQ multiplex PCR; TCRdb holds only in-frame clones, not every one. The table lists roughly 98,000 clones, around 94% of them singletons. The data were taken from a study of T cell responses to AZD1222 COVID-19 vaccine. Study-wide results and limits: Regions 160-218 and 743-854 dominated among vaccine-associated CD4 TCRs spanning spike. Donors skewed white British and female; clonal diversity was possibly underestimated.

This chain links TRBV4-1 with TRBJ1-5; possible D gene TRBD1, 5 bases. The source is an adult in good health. This sample comprised peripheral blood, obtained on day 0 of AZD1222 vaccination. The CDR3 DNA reads as TGCGCCAGCAGCCAAGAGGCAGGGTTCAGCAATCAGCCCCAGCATTTT. Translation gives CASSQEAGFSNQPQHF.